Listed below are T cell receptor beta chains from one sample, sequenced in a study of CD8 T cells in ankylosing spondylitis. TCRdb reprocessed the 5' RACE reads via MiXCR and lists one record per CDR3 protein. The data show 700,000 to 1,000,000 distinct CDR3 sequences, with 10% to 15% seen just once and under 0.6% held by the top ten. Sequencing input: blood, either unsorted or a sorted T cell fraction (not recorded which). The source of these receptors is a male donor with ankylosing spondylitis. Both conserved end residues are part of each CDR3. The order of the fields is J gene, clone size, V gene, D gene, CDR3 protein, CDR3 DNA. A D gene is named only where the DNA matches it firmly. The size of a clone is reported for some rows only, either as once, few or many, or as a class for expanded clones.

TRBJ1-1 few TRBV5-1 TRBD1 CASSLEGGTESTEAFF TGCGCCAGCAGCTTGGAAGGCGGGACAGAATCCACTGAAGCTTTCTTT
TRBJ2-1 many TRBV7-2 TRBD2 CASSKLAGSYNEQFF TGTGCCAGCAGCAAATTAGCGGGGTCCTACAATGAGCAGTTCTTC
TRBJ2-1 few TRBV4-2 - CASSRDEGDNEQFF TGTGCCAGCAGCCGAGACGAGGGGGACAATGAGCAGTTCTTC
TRBJ1-1 few TRBV7-2 TRBD1 CASSKAQGSTEAFF TGTGCCAGCAGCAAAGCACAGGGGTCAACGGAAGCTTTCTTT
TRBJ2-1 many TRBV29-1 TRBD2 CSVVREGRRDEQFF TGCAGCGTTGTGCGGGAGGGCCGAAGGGATGAGCAGTTCTTC
TRBJ2-2 - TRBV19 - CASKGVEWTNTGELFF TGTGCCAGTAAAGGGGTCGAGTGGACGAACACCGGGGAGCTGTTTTTT
TRBJ1-1 - TRBV18 - CASSRAAGVLNTEAFF TGTGCCAGCTCACGGGCAGCAGGGGTCCTTAACACTGAAGCTTTCTTT
TRBJ1-6 few TRBV5-1 - CASSEEGQSPLHF TGCGCCAGCAGCGAAGAGGGCCAATCACCCCTCCACTTT
TRBJ2-3 few TRBV2 - CASSENRGSSTDTQYF TGTGCCAGCAGTGAGAACCGGGGATCTAGCACAGATACGCAGTATTTT
TRBJ2-7 few TRBV20-1 - CSALGQKEQYF TGCAGTGCCCTCGGACAGAAAGAGCAGTACTTC
TRBJ2-7 - TRBV29-1 - CSARGLGREQYF TGCAGCGCCCGAGGTTTGGGGCGCGAGCAGTACTTC
TRBJ2-7 few TRBV7-2 - CASSSQLGVYEQYF TGTGCCAGCAGCTCCCAACTGGGGGTCTACGAGCAGTACTTC
TRBJ2-6 - TRBV28 - CASSPPNSGANVLTF TGTGCCAGCAGTCCCCCAAACTCTGGGGCCAACGTCCTGACTTTC
TRBJ2-7 - TRBV12-3/TRBV12-4 TRBD1 CASSFWDRARQYF TGTGCCAGCAGTTTTTGGGACAGGGCGAGGCAGTACTTC
TRBJ2-3 - TRBV24-1 - CATSAGRKYTDTQYF TGTGCCACCAGTGCTGGGCGGAAATACACAGATACGCAGTATTTT
TRBJ1-2 - TRBV20-1 - CSAPRGEVYGYTF TGCAGTGCGCCCCGGGGGGAGGTCTATGGCTACACCTTC
TRBJ2-1 - TRBV5-1 - CASSLAGENNEQFF TGCGCCAGCAGCTTGGCGGGTGAGAACAATGAGCAGTTCTTC
TRBJ2-7 - TRBV12-3/TRBV12-4 TRBD2 CASSFAGTSLGEQYF TGTGCCAGCAGTTTCGCCGGGACTAGCCTCGGCGAGCAGTACTTC